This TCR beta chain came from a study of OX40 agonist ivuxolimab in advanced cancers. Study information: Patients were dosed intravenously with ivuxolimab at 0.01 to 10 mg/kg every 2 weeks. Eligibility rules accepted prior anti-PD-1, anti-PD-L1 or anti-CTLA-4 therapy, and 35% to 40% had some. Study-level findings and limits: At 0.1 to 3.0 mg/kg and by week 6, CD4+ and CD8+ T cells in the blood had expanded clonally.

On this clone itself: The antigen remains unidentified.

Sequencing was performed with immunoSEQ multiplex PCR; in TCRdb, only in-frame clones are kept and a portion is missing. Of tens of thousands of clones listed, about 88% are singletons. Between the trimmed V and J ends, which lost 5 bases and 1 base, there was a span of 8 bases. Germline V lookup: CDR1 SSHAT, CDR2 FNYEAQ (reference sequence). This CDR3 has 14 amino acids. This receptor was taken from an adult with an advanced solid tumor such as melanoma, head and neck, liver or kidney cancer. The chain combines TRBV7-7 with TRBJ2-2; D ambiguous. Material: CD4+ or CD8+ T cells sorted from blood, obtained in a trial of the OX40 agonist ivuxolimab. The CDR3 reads CASSPQENTGELFF. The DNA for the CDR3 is TGTGCCAGCAGCCCTCAGGAGAACACCGGGGAGCTGTTTTTT.